Here is one T cell receptor beta chain with its context. It lacks a known antigen. It has no much larger one-base neighbor in the sample; base qualities were not kept. CDR1 and CDR2 are read off the germline V gene as SGHDN and FVKESK. V loses 1 base, J loses 1 base, and the germline ends lie 10 bases apart. Counted from cysteine to phenylalanine, this CDR3 has 15 amino acids. Kept here is only the CDR3 DNA, which spans 45 bases and is read in frame from base 1. The data were taken from a study of cytomegalovirus exposure and HLA in healthy donors (dated by TCRdb to 2017 to 2019). Describing the broader study: According to a later analysis, one platform produced both the 120 validation repertoires and the 720 or so repertoires of the first cohort. The study aimed to test whether cataloging public T cell receptors could reveal signatures of past pathogen exposure. Along with the roughly 700-subject first cohort, a separate validation cohort of over a hundred different subjects was used. To predict cytomegalovirus infection status, the study combined high-throughput TCR immunosequencing, statistical association of individual TCRs with disease status, and machine learning. The study at large found these results: Of the cluster scores, around 95% were above 0 in a later analysis, which found that TCRs clustered in the first cohort also tended to co-occur in the 90 to 150 validation repertoires. A few of the identified cytomegalovirus-associated TCR beta chains were confirmed in vitro to be specific for cytomegalovirus antigens. Most TCR sequences were observed very rarely across donors, whereas some public TCRs were present in many individuals. Cytomegalovirus status was reported to be diagnosed by the classifier with high specificity and sensitivity in both the original and validation cohorts. The study gave a list of 150 to 200 TCR beta chains associated with cytomegalovirus. It was suggested by the authors that the approach could potentially be generalized to other disease states and immunological phenotypes. All 130 or so repertoires were used to score co-occurrence in the validation cohort in a later analysis, because that analysis had no HLA typing for the cohort.

Donors formed part of the validation cohort, which comprised 120 subjects and was distinct from the first cohort of 670 or so subjects. The library was built by means of the immunoSEQ multiplex PCR assay. The paper's processing steps were these. A statistical classification framework was built to diagnose cytomegalovirus status from the catalog of TCR beta chain sequences. TCRdb retrieved this table from immuneACCESS and kept in-frame rearrangements only. Not all clones are present; in checked studies, unresolved V genes account for under half, and no reason is known for the remainder. That table supplies the V and J calls and clone size; D and trimming were determined from the DNA. This sample holds some 160,000 clones; roughly 90% were observed only once. The ten largest clonotypes hold about 0.7% of the sample.

The V and J segments used are TRBV14 and TRBJ1-1; the D segment cannot be called with confidence. The sequencing input was PBMCs. The clonotype originates from a man between 18 and 29 years old in good health and CMV-seronegative. The CDR3 protein: CASSQVRIRNTEAFF. The sequenced DNA: TGTGCCAGCAGCCAAGTGCGGATCAGGAACACTGAAGCTTTCTTT.